This T cell receptor beta chain was recovered during a study of shared clonotypes between healthy human individuals. Study-level points and caveats: Memory subsets generally showed smaller estimated richness than naive subsets did.

Each of the donors was a healthy adult who was HIV-negative and had not had a recent acute infection or vaccination. The CDR3 totals 16 residues. Germline CDR1 LNHDA, CDR2 SQIVND (reference sequence). Losses at the gene ends were 4 bases for V and 4 bases for J; bases not matched to a gene: 6. Remarks on this clone: What it binds is unknown.

TCRdb keeps only in-frame clones here, not all; method: immunoSEQ multiplex PCR. The sample yields roughly 1 million clones, about 75% seen once. The sequence was obtained from a man between 18 and 35 years old in good health. J is TRBJ2-3 and V is TRBV19; TRBD2 agrees at 12 bases. Specimen: memory CD4+ T cells sorted from blood. Subset here: CD45RA-negative fraction. CDR3 sequence: CASSRLLAGGSDTQYF. The CDR3 DNA follows: TGTGCCAGTAGTAGGCTACTAGCGGGGGGATCAGATACGCAGTATTTT.